This T cell receptor beta chain originates from a study of cytomegalovirus exposure and HLA in healthy donors (TCRdb year 2017). As for the study more broadly: According to an earlier analysis of a few hundred of the donors, 150 million to 200 million T cells yielded 95 million to 140 million unique TCR beta sequences and 276 Gb of sequence data. Roughly 300 gigabases of sequencing data and approximately 92 million unique TCR sequences made up an early release that covered over 550 HLA-typed donors. Of the roughly 410 genotyped donors, approximately 80% were placed in the genetic ancestry cluster associated with self-reported Caucasian donors. The study aimed to test whether cataloging public T cell receptors could reveal signatures of past pathogen exposure. The T cell repertoires of several hundred subjects were profiled by immunosequencing and related to cytomegalovirus serostatus. In addition to the first cohort of 666 subjects, a separate validation cohort of approximately 110 different subjects was used. High-throughput TCR immunosequencing, statistical association of individual TCRs with disease status, and machine learning were combined to predict cytomegalovirus infection status. A later analysis re-examined previously published TCR beta repertoires from about 670 donors and added high-resolution HLA genotyping to investigate patterns of TCR occurrence. The later analysis used no new phenotypic data to find candidate immune exposures, relying instead on TCR beta sequences and their occurrence across donors. In an earlier analysis of 587 of the donors, high-throughput TCR beta sequencing was used to judge whether each TCR beta V gene segment behaved as functional or pseudogenic. Donor age, sex, ethnicity and CMV serostatus were compiled together with the repertoire data. A later genetic analysis used genome-wide SNP genotypes for about three fifths of the 666 donors, treating that subset as a discovery cohort. All discovery cohort repertoires had been generated on a single sequencing platform. HLA typing covered class I and class II loci at four-digit resolution. The number of donors typed differed by locus, with about 629-640 for A, B, C, DRB1 and DQB1, 522 for DQA1, 600 to 610 for DPA1, and around 460 for DPB1. Because of strong linkage in the cohort, 5 or 6 DR-DQ haplotypes were treated as single units for association and clustering. Among over 350 genotyped donors of the cohort, an average of approximately 250,000 unique TCR beta nucleotide sequences were sequenced per donor, roughly 18% of them non-productive. The research as a whole found: According to a later genetic analysis, donors in an Asian-associated ancestry cluster had fewer N-insertions in productive TCRs than the roughly 700-donor mean. Several of the top co-occurrence clusters appeared to be linked to parvovirus B19, influenza, CMV and Epstein-Barr virus, according to a later analysis. Only TCR beta chains were sequenced in this cohort, and the absence of alpha or paired-chain data limited detectable features. An earlier analysis of around 600 of the donors showed that most TCR beta V segments appeared in productive rearrangements either about 90% or about 30% of the time, which broadly matched IMGT annotations. The classifier was reported to diagnose cytomegalovirus status with high specificity and sensitivity in both the original cohort and the validation cohort. The authors suggested that the approach could potentially be extended to other disease states and immunological phenotypes. Because counts were too low, approximately 15 rarely observed V segments, including chromosome 9 orphons, were excluded from the earlier analysis of about 500 of the donors. Across donors, most TCR sequences were observed very rarely, whereas some public TCRs were present in many individuals. V-gene and J-gene trimming of TCR beta chains was associated with a missense DCLRE1C variant in a later genetic analysis, and the association was replicated in an independent cohort. In a later analysis, HLA-associated TCR beta chains were found to be more clonally expanded and to have lower generation probabilities than equally common non-associated chains. Because some donors lacked HLA typing at each locus, the association tests relied only on the typed subset. A further reported finding was that TCR beta sequences accurately predicted the HLA-A and HLA-B alleles for most subjects in the first cohort. A few of the identified cytomegalovirus-associated TCR beta chains were confirmed in vitro to be specific for cytomegalovirus antigens. CMV serostatus was the only immune exposure information available for the cohort. A cluster of highly shared sequence variants was judged likely to represent a technical artifact of the sequencing pipeline. Some IMGT-functional V segments, including TRBV6-2 and TRBV6-3, could not be told apart with the 87-base-pair reads, so those segments were excluded. Strong co-occurrence of HLA alleles, especially DR and DQ, made assigning TCR associations to individual alleles difficult. The study listed 150 to 200 TCR beta chains as associated with cytomegalovirus. In a later analysis, the rate of TCR association differed among HLA loci, with DRB1 alleles having the most associated TCRs and HLA-C alleles having the fewest. Sequencing depth was assumed to be roughly uniform across donors in the presence/absence analyses, though that assumption may not hold. Correlated functional status among segregating V segments might be attributable to linkage disequilibrium, but an unknown experimental factor could not be ruled out. Most CMV-associated TCR beta chains appeared to be HLA-restricted in a later analysis, and the HLA associations seemed to be driven largely by CMV exposure. A later analysis associated about 17,000 TCR beta sequences with specific HLA alleles at a false discovery rate of 0.05.

Counted from cysteine to phenylalanine, this CDR3 has 12 amino acids. Only CDR3 DNA is held: 36 bases, read in frame from base 1. The germline V gene yields SGHRS for CDR1 and YFSETQ for CDR2. V lost 4 bases and J lost 3 bases; the stretch between them is 7 bases long. Receptor libraries were prepared by the immunoSEQ multiplex PCR assay. For the multiplex PCR, a mixture combining 60 forward primers for TCR Vbeta segments and 13 reverse primers for TCR Jbeta segments was used. Amplification of the CDR3 region of rearranged TCR beta genes was performed with a multiplex PCR assay on genomic DNA. On the Illumina HiSeq System, the amplified TCR beta libraries were sequenced as 87-base-pair reads. As for the original processing: A later analysis tallied around 82 million unique TCR beta chains across the 666 repertoires, and about 10 million of those chains were shared by two or more donors. To remove PCR and sequencing errors, raw reads were error-corrected and collapsed into unique sequences using a nearest-neighbor algorithm that merged closely related sequences. To assign V, D and J gene segments, CDR3 sequences were aligned to IMGT reference sequences. Each retained sequence needed at least a six-nucleotide match to both a V gene segment and a J gene segment. A rearrangement counted as productive if the CDR3 had no stop codons and remained in frame with V and J, and every other rearrangement counted as non-productive. Following IMGT convention, CDR3 was defined as the stretch from the second conserved V-encoded cysteine up to the conserved J-encoded phenylalanine. The earlier analysis of some 540 of the donors excluded any sequence lacking an unambiguous match to a single V gene segment. In an earlier analysis of 587 of the donors, a V segment was called functional when productive rearrangements were above 56.7%, and segregating when the standard deviation between donors exceeded 5%. A statistical classification framework was developed to diagnose cytomegalovirus status using the catalog of TCR beta chain sequences. V and J gene assignment, in a later analysis, came from comparing TCR nucleotide sequences with IMGT/GENE-DB human TR gene sequences. In a later analysis, CDR3 sequences and most-parsimonious VDJ recombination scenarios were assigned using the TCRdist pipeline. In a later analysis, every TCR beta chain was defined by the combination of its CDR3 amino acid sequence and its V-gene family, and reads without a unique V-gene family were dropped. As a way to deal with suspected cross-contamination and a sequencing artifact, a later analysis dropped 450 to 600 nucleotide sequences that were highly shared and had low generation probability. For each public chain, a later analysis derived a clonal expansion index from normalized ranks of inferred template counts within each repertoire. In a later analysis, generation probabilities were computed with a VDJ recombination model fitted to out-of-frame rearrangements, and the resulting probabilities were checked against IGoR. Hypergeometric tests were used in a later analysis to score TCR-TCR, TCR-HLA and TCR-CMV co-occurrence, with a repertoire-size bias correction applied to the TCR pairs. False discovery rates were estimated in a later analysis by permuting HLA or CMV assignments 20 times. In a later analysis, co-occurring TCRs were grouped with DBSCAN, and TCRdist sequence similarity was added when clustering was performed within HLA-allele-positive subsets. For co-occurrence clustering, repertoires with fewer than 30,000 or more than 120,000 public chains were excluded, along with about five repertoires with anomalous nucleotide sharing. TCRdb carries this immuneACCESS record with in-frame sequences only. Its versions omit some clonotypes, under half of them owing to an unresolved V gene in the studies checked, with the rest unexplained. V, J and clone size were drawn from that table, and D and trimming were deduced from the DNA. This sample holds fewer than 200,000 clones; around 80% were observed only once. About 4.4% of the sample rests with the top ten.

A word on this clone: The antigen it recognizes is unknown. No quality values exist for individual bases; no much larger clone is one base distant.

The cohort was made up of roughly 670 healthy bone marrow donors. Cohort members were all nominally healthy when sampled, although unrecorded immune exposures were likely present. The donor was CMV seropositive and was included in the group of almost 300 seropositive cohort members. A peripheral blood sample was provided by each donor, and peripheral blood mononuclear cells were used for TCR beta sequencing. The Qiagen DNeasy Blood Extraction Kit was used to extract genomic DNA from the blood cell samples. Here the chain combines TRBV5-1 and TRBJ1-1; no D segment can be confidently identified. Material: PBMCs. This clonotype was sampled from a woman aged 50 to 60 in good health and CMV-seropositive. The CDR3 region has the sequence CASSPGYTEAFF. The DNA sequence is as follows: TGCGCCAGCAGCCCCGGTTACACTGAAGCTTTCTTT.